This T cell receptor beta chain is drawn from a study of shared clonotypes between healthy human individuals. CDR3 size: 14 residues. The V end was cut by 1 base, the J end by 1 base, with 6 bases between. Germline CDR1 SGHVS, CDR2 FQNEAQ. As concerns this clone: Its antigen is not known. This probably arose from a read error, given a far larger clone one base away.

Profiling relied on immunoSEQ multiplex PCR, and the TCRdb table lists in-frame clones only, not all of them. Here the sample spans around 940,000 clones, around three quarters being singletons. General observations from the study: Generally, naive subsets (rather than memory subsets) showed larger estimated richness. Roughly 5% of naive CD4 clonotypes were shared across several donors.

This TCR derives from a man aged 18 to 30 in good health. Material: memory CD4+ T cells sorted from blood. Stated subset: CD45RA-negative fraction. V and J are TRBV7-8 and TRBJ2-3; maybe TRBD2 (5 bases). The CDR3 loop is CASSLEAGTDTQYF. The CDR3 nucleotides read TGTGCCAGCAGCTTAGAAGCGGGCACAGATACGCAGTATTTT.